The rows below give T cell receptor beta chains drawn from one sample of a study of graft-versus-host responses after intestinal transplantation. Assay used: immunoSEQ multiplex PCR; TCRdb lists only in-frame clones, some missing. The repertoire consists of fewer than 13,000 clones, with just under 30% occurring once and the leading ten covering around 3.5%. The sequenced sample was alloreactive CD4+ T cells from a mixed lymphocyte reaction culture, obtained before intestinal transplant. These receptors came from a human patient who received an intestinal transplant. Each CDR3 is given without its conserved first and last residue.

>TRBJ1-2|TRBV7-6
ASSFFRSRGGYT
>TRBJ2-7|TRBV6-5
ASSYSGGTYEQY
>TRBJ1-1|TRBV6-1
ASIRGTEAF
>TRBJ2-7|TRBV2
ASSPGGGSYEQY
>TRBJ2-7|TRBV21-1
ASSSTLGGSYEQY
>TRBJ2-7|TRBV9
ASSEWDSPYEQY
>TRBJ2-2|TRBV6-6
ASSYLNTGELF
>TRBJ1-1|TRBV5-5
ASSGRPNTEAF
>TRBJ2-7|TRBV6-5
ASSQTSGSIYEQY
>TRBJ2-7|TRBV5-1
AFWGVTYEQY
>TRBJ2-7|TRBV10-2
ASITDRGEQY
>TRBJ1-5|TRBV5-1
ASSLGWQDSNQPQH
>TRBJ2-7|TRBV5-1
ASSARLLGYEQY
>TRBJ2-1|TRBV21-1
ASMKTSGTSYNEQF
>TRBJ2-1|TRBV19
ASSLGNQPYNEQF
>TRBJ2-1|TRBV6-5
ASSYGSELVDEQF
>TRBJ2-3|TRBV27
ASSLQGTSTDTQY
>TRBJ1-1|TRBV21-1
ASNWRDTENTEAF
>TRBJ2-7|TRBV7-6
ASSLGAPGRPSYEQY
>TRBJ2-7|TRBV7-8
ASSLDRAYEQY
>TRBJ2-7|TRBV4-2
ASSQDSGAPWEQY
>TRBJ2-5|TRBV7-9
ASSLGLAGLIGEETQY
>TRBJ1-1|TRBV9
ASSVARENTEAF
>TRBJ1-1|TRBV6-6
ASSYFQANTEAF
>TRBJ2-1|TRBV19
ASSLADSSYNEQF
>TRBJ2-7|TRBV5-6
ASSGRDRGPYEQY
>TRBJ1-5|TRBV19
ASSLTGNLNQPQH
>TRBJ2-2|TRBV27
ASTILEPGDAVTGELF
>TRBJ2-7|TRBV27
ASSLASGSYEQY
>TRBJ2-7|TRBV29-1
SALAGGDGEQY
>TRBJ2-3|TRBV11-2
ASSFHPAWTLSTDTQY
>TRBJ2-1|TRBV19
ASSIGTGLNEQF
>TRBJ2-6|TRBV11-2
ASSPEPLESGANVLT
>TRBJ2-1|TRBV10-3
AISVGERGPYNEQF
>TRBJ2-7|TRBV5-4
ASSSDLEGREQY
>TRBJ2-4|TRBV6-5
ASSEAPGNIQY
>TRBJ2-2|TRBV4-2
ASSQEGLGLARNTGELF
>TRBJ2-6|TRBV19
ASSMAAWANVLI
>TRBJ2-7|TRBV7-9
ASSFSRDEQY
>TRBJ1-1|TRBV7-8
ASSSRRAGQGRGSNTEAF
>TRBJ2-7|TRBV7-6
ASSPGQGYEQY
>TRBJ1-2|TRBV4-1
ASSQEVILGGLSYGYT
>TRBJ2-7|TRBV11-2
ASSWSGRVGYEQY
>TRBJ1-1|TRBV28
ASSLFSHTEAF
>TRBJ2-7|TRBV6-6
ASSLLAGASYEQY
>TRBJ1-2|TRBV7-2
ASSSGQGANYGYT
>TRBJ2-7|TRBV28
ASRSRSWTGAFTGYEQY